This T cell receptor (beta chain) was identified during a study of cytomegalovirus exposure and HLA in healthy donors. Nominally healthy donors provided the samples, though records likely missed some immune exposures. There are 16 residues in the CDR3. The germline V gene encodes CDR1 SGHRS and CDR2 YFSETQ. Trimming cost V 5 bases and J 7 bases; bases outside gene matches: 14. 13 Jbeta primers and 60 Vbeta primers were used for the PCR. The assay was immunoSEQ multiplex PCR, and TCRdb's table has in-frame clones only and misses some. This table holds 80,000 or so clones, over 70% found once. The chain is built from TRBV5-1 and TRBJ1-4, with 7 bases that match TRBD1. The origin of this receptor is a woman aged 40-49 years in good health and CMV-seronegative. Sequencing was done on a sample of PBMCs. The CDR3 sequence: CASRLTTTGKGEKLFF. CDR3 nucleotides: TGCGCCAGCAGGTTGACCACGACAGGGAAAGGTGAAAAACTGTTTTTT.